Reported below is one TCR beta chain. The sample is drawn from a study of Ad26.COV2.S vaccination and SARS-CoV-2 variants. CDR1 and CDR2 from the germline V gene are SGHRS and YFSETQ. Trimming took off 5 bases at V and 1 base at J, with 12 bases between the two ends. This CDR3 is 15 amino acids long. Generated by immunoSEQ multiplex PCR, the TCRdb table keeps only in-frame clones and is missing some. The sample shows roughly 510,000 clones, approximately 88% of them seen only once. Treatment noted: around 19 received Ad26.COV2.S at low or high dose, single or two shots; about 5 received placebo; per-sample allocation not given. Repertoires come from day 63 after the first vaccine or placebo injection.

Sequencing was performed on peripheral blood, taken in a trial of Ad26.COV2.S vaccine versus placebo. This sequence joins TRBV5-1 and TRBJ2-2; no reliable D call. This receptor was obtained from a person aged 18-60 years who received the Ad26.COV2.S COVID-19 vaccine or a placebo. The CDR3 protein is CASSLGLGNTGELFF. The CDR3 DNA is TGCGCCAGCAGTCTCGGGTTGGGGAACACCGGGGAGCTGTTTTTT.